The 2 T cell receptor beta chains given below trace back to one sample, sequenced in a study of blood T cell repertoires in COVID-19. Produced via immunoSEQ multiplex PCR; TCRdb's table is partial and in-frame only. In the table there are 150,000 to 200,000 clones, roughly four fifths of which are singletons. Sequencing was carried out using peripheral blood. These receptors originate from a middle-aged woman with acute or convalescent COVID-19.

The CDR3 protein is CASSTQAGTPNSPLHF. CDR3 sequence (DNA): TGTGCCAGCAGTACTCAAGCGGGGACGCCGAATTCACCCCTCCACTTT. The rearrangement joins TRBV28 to TRBJ1-6; perhaps TRBD1 as D (5 bases). The CDR3 contains 16 residues. CDR1 MDHEN and CDR2 SYDVKM come from the germline V gene. Trimming removed 5 bases at V and 7 bases at J, with 18 bases between.

This clone was seen a single time. V and J are TRBV9 and TRBJ2-6; TRBD1 is a possible D gene (5 bases). V gave up 0 bases and J gave up 2 bases, with 18 bases separating them. Germline CDR1 and CDR2: SGDLS and YYNGEE. This CDR3 is built from 19 residues. The CDR3 is CASSVAHREGEPGANVLTF. The CDR3 DNA is TGTGCCAGCAGCGTAGCCCATCGAGAAGGGGAACCTGGGGCCAACGTCCTGACTTTC. The entire variable domain, with the rest obtained from reference TRBV9 and TRBJ2-6, is as follows: DSGVTQTPKHLITATGQRVTLRCSPRSGDLSVYWYQQSLDQGLQFLIQYYNGEERAKGNILERFSAQQFPDLHSELNLSSLELGDSALYFCASSVAHREGEPGANVLTFGAGSRLTVL.